These T cell receptor beta chains were read from a single sample in a study of pediatric ulcerative colitis. Here immunoSEQ multiplex PCR was the method, and the copy in TCRdb shows in-frame clones only, minus some. The table lists 30,000 to 45,000 clones, about 80% of them singletons. The sequencing input was gut tissue. These receptors all come from a boy between 5 and 17 years old with moderate ulcerative colitis. CDR3s include the opening cysteine and the closing phenylalanine or tryptophan. Each record gives: J gene, clone size, V gene, D gene, CDR3 DNA, CDR3 protein. D genes are given only for firm matches. The size of a clone is reported for some rows only, either as once, few or many, or as a class for expanded clones.

J: TRBJ2-7
size: -
V: TRBV7-8
D: -
DNA: TGTGCCAGCAGCCACGAACGGGGGTACGAGCAGTACTTC
CDR3: CASSHERGYEQYF

J: TRBJ2-3
size: -
V: TRBV6-7
D: TRBD2
DNA: TGTGCCAGCAGTTGCGTTATAGCGGGGGTAGGGACAGATACGCAGTATTTT
CDR3: CASSCVIAGVGTDTQYF

J: TRBJ2-4
size: -
V: TRBV6-6
D: -
DNA: TGTGCCAGCACTAAAAAGTCCATTCAGTACTTC
CDR3: CASTKKSIQYF

J: TRBJ2-1
size: -
V: TRBV29-1
D: -
DNA: TGCAGCGCCCATGGGGGGGGACAGAGCTCCTACAATGAGCAGTTCTTC
CDR3: CSAHGGGQSSYNEQFF

J: TRBJ2-1
size: -
V: TRBV2
D: TRBD2
DNA: TGTGCCAGCAGCCCCGGGACTAGCGATTACAATGAGCAGTTCTTC
CDR3: CASSPGTSDYNEQFF

J: TRBJ1-1
size: few
V: TRBV4-1
D: -
DNA: TGCGCCAGCAGCCAAGAAGTGAACACTGAAGCTTTCTTT
CDR3: CASSQEVNTEAFF

J: TRBJ2-7
size: -
V: TRBV4-1
D: TRBD1
DNA: TGCGCCAGCAGCCATCGGGACAGACTCTACGAGCAGTACTTC
CDR3: CASSHRDRLYEQYF

J: TRBJ1-5
size: -
V: TRBV7-8
D: TRBD1
DNA: TGTGCCAGCAGCTTAGATGGGACAGGGCTTAGCAATCAGCCCCAGCATTTT
CDR3: CASSLDGTGLSNQPQHF

J: TRBJ1-4
size: -
V: TRBV25-1
D: -
DNA: TGTGCCAGCAGTGAGGTGGGGGACTCCCAAAAACTGTTTTTT
CDR3: CASSEVGDSQKLFF

J: TRBJ2-5
size: -
V: TRBV15
D: -
DNA: TGTGCCACCAGCAGAGATTACCCACCGTTAGAGACCCAGTACTTC
CDR3: CATSRDYPPLETQYF

J: TRBJ1-1
size: -
V: TRBV4-1
D: TRBD1
DNA: TGCGCCAGCAGCCAAATGGACAGGGCCTACACTGAAGCTTTCTTT
CDR3: CASSQMDRAYTEAFF